This T cell receptor beta chain was identified in a study of tumor-infiltrating lymphocytes in primary liver carcinoma. Study at large: Stage T1-T3 N0M0 and a size of 4.2 to 10 cm characterized the tumors. General study results and limits: A fraction of only about 7.5-24% of top clones appeared in all five tumor regions.

Germline V gene data show CDR1 as SGHVS and CDR2 as FQNEAQ. The CDR3 loop spans 15 amino acids. Investigators took RNA and DNA out together from 20-30 mg of unsorted bulk tissue. Every patient in the cohort had a primary liver carcinoma. That carcinoma was treated by surgical resection. Patients were treatment-naive with chronic HBV infection. As concerns this clonotype: Its antigen remains unknown. A junction end diverges from the germline sequence, so it may reflect a read error.

Total RNA amounting to around 530 ng was the source from which TCR beta cDNA was made with a constant-region primer. Libraries covering TCR beta were generated through three nested multiplex PCR rounds (using a slightly modified ARM-PCR). TRBV1-TRBV30 forward primers paired with a C-beta reverse primer drove the first two PCR rounds, around 10 cycles each. Each CDR3 protein is one row after TCRdb ran MiXCR on the multiplex PCR reads. The table records tens of thousands of distinct CDR3 sequences, around 77% of them present only once. Material for sequencing was liver tumor tissue from sampling region 5. Subset given: tumor region T5, tumor centre. The rearrangement uses TRBV7-8 and TRBJ2-3; TRBD2 might be the D (5 bases). This clonotype originated in a man between 35 and 55 years old with primary liver carcinoma and hepatitis B virus infection. The CDR3 DNA follows: TGTGCCAGCAGCCCCCTTAGGACTCACACAAATACGCAGTATTTT. Protein sequence: CASSPLRTHTNTQYF.